The rows below give T cell receptor beta chains drawn from one sample of a study of CD8+CD57+ T cells in acquired aplastic anemia. MiXCR was run by TCRdb on the reads, yielding one entry per CDR3 protein. In the table there are some 200,000 distinct CDR3 sequences, less than 60% of which are singletons. What was sequenced was sorted CD4+, CD8+, or CD8+CD57+ T cells (not recorded which) from PBMCs. The receptor set was obtained from a human donor with aplastic anemia. Both conserved end residues are part of each CDR3. A D gene is named only where the DNA matches it firmly. Clone size is stated in some rows and not others, as once, few, many or a class when expanded.

v_call	d_call	j_call	clone_size	cdr3_aa	cdr3_nt
TRBV5-7	-	TRBJ1-6	many	CASSRLPGNSPLHF	TGTGCCAGCAGCCGACTCCCCGGGAATTCACCCCTCCACTTT
TRBV2	-	TRBJ2-5	-	CASSDWYQETQYF	TGTGCCAGCAGTGATTGGTACCAAGAGACCCAGTACTTC
TRBV5-1	TRBD2	TRBJ2-3	-	CASSFSGGLTQYF	TGCGCCAGCAGCTTTAGCGGGGGGCTTACGCAGTATTTT
TRBV20-1	-	TRBJ2-1	-	CSATRRYNEQFF	TGCAGTGCCACCCGTCGGTACAATGAGCAGTTCTTC
TRBV7-9	-	TRBJ1-1	few	CASSLLGGTEAFF	TGTGCCAGCAGCTTATTAGGGGGGACTGAAGCTTTCTTT
TRBV7-2	TRBD1	TRBJ2-3	-	CASSLDRGTDTQYF	TGTGCCAGCAGCTTGGACAGGGGAACAGATACGCAGTATTTT
TRBV7-3	TRBD2	TRBJ2-6	once	CASSSVAGLSSGANVLTF	TGTGCCAGCAGCTCAGTAGCGGGACTAAGCTCTGGGGCCAACGTCCTGACTTTC
TRBV16	-	TRBJ1-6	many	CASSQRYSPLHF	TGTGCCAGCAGCCAACGCTATTCACCCCTCCACTTT
TRBV6-6	-	TRBJ1-5	many	CASSYSENQPQHF	TGTGCCAGCAGTTACTCTGAGAATCAGCCCCAGCATTTT
TRBV5-1	-	TRBJ1-2	-	CASSLERGEYGYTF	TGCGCCAGCAGCTTGGAACGGGGGGAATATGGCTACACCTTC
TRBV19	-	TRBJ2-7	-	CASSETTDSYEQYF	TGTGCCAGTAGTGAGACCACGGACTCCTACGAGCAGTACTTC
TRBV12-3/TRBV12-4	TRBD2	TRBJ2-7	-	CASRFQTSVRGDEQYF	TGTGCCAGCAGATTCCAGACTAGCGTAAGGGGAGACGAGCAGTACTTC
TRBV20-1	TRBD1	TRBJ2-1	many	CSPTGVSYNEQFF	TGCAGTCCTACAGGGGTGTCCTACAATGAGCAGTTCTTC
TRBV9	-	TRBJ2-7	-	CASSVQELSYEQYF	TGTGCCAGCAGCGTCCAGGAGCTTTCCTACGAGCAGTACTTC
TRBV2	-	TRBJ1-3	few	CATAFSSGNTIYF	TGTGCCACCGCGTTTTCCTCTGGAAACACCATATATTTT
TRBV3-1	-	TRBJ1-3	-	CASAESSGNTIYF	TGTGCCAGCGCGGAGTCTTCTGGAAACACCATATATTTT
TRBV19	-	TRBJ2-5	many	CASSIGPGRVETQYF	TGTGCCAGTAGTATAGGGCCGGGAAGGGTTGAGACCCAGTACTTC